Presented here are 5 T cell receptor beta chains from one specimen sequenced in a study of T cell responses to AZD1222 COVID-19 vaccine. Method: immunoSEQ multiplex PCR; TCRdb's copy keeps in-frame clones and lacks some. In the table there are around 260,000 clones, about 92% of which are singletons. Sequences were derived from peripheral blood, sampled on day 0 of AZD1222 vaccination. The receptors were sampled from an adult in good health.

J is TRBJ1-3 and V is TRBV5-1; 8 bases map to TRBD1. V shed 5 bases, J shed 4 bases, and the junction held 5 bases outside the gene matches. This CDR3 contains 14 residues. Germline lookup yields CDR1 SGHRS and CDR2 YFSETQ. DNA of the CDR3: TGCGCCAGCAGTCGGGGGGACAGGGGAAACACCATATATTTT. Protein: CASSRGDRGNTIYF.

The V and J genes are TRBV28 and TRBJ2-1, with D unclear. Trimming took off 5 bases at V and 3 bases at J, with 11 bases between the two ends. Per germline, CDR1 MDHEN and CDR2 SYDVKM. The CDR3 is 14 residues long. DNA for the CDR3: TGTGCCAGCAGTGTGGGGTACGTCTACAATGAGCAGTTCTTC. Protein sequence: CASSVGYVYNEQFF. Based on the CDR3 plus reference TRBV28 and TRBJ2-1, the full variable domain is DVKVTQSSRYLVKRTGEKVFLECVQDMDHENMFWYRQDPGLGLRLIYFSYDVKMKEKGDIPEGYSVSREKKERFSLILESASTNQTSMYLCASSVGYVYNEQFFGPGTRLTVL.

The J gene is TRBJ1-1, the V gene TRBV11-2; tentatively, D is TRBD1 (6 bases). The V gene's germline CDR1 is SGHAT and CDR2 FQNNGV. The CDR3 runs 15 residues. V was trimmed by 5 bases and J by 3 bases, leaving 16 bases between them. This CDR3 reads CASSPPTNRDTEAFF. The CDR3 DNA sequence: TGTGCCAGCAGCCCTCCCACGAACAGGGACACTGAAGCTTTCTTT.

CDR3 amino acids: CASSKQSGTGELFF. The CDR3 region has the DNA TGTGCCAGCAGCAAGCAGTCCGGCACCGGGGAGCTGTTTTTT. J is TRBJ2-2 and V is TRBV7-3; D gene ambiguous. The CDR3 is 14 amino acids. Germline V gene data show CDR1 as SGHTA and CDR2 as FQGTGA. Trimming pared 5 bases from V and 4 bases from J, leaving 11 bases between.

The rearrangement uses TRBV5-4 and TRBJ1-2; 7 nucleotides line up with TRBD1. Germline values: CDR1 SGHNT, CDR2 YYREEE (reference sequence). The length of the CDR3 is 14 residues. Trimming at V came to 0 bases and at J to 7 bases, leaving 6 bases not matched to a gene. The CDR3 nucleotides read TGTGCCAGCAGCTTGGGACAGGGCGTTGGTGGCTACACCTTC. This codes for CASSLGQGVGGYTF.